This TCR beta chain originates from a study of human T cells and chemical hapten exposure. General study points: There was no change with DPC sensitization in TCRs above 1 in 1000 frequency.

Time point specified: healthy volunteer bleed at 6 weeks. Total RNA came from unfractionated whole blood. This clonotype was seen repeatedly, ten times or more. Its antigen remains unidentified. Individual cDNA molecules in this library carried unique molecular identifiers. In the authors' workflow: A typical sample had approximately 93,000 TCRs, with roughly 23,224 to 690,600 overall. TCRdb re-derived calls from the RACE reads in MiXCR, one entry per CDR3 protein. The authors' filters were not applied to this entry. The table has 60,000 to 80,000 distinct CDR3 sequences, around 6.1% seen once. Germline V CDR1 and CDR2: GTSNPN, SVGIG (reference sequence). The germline V and J ends were trimmed by 0 bases and 6 bases, with 6 bases remaining between them. The CDR3 contains 12 residues.

This chain links TRBV30 with TRBJ2-1; D ambiguous. What was sequenced was whole blood. The TCR was taken from a female donor in good health. Some clones in this sample may be carry-over from other donors' samples. In DNA, the CDR3 is TGTGCCTGGAGTGTACTTTTCAATGAGCAGTTCTTC. The encoded protein is CAWSVLFNEQFF.